This is a list of T cell receptor beta chains from one sample in a study of OX40 agonist ivuxolimab in advanced cancers. Measured with immunoSEQ multiplex PCR; TCRdb has only the in-frame clones, and not every one. Here the sample spans tens of thousands of clones, roughly 87% being singletons. The sample here was CD4+ or CD8+ T cells sorted from blood, taken in a trial of the OX40 agonist ivuxolimab. These receptors came from an adult with an advanced solid tumor such as melanoma, head and neck, liver or kidney cancer. CDR3s include the opening cysteine and the closing phenylalanine or tryptophan. Fields, in order: V gene, J gene, CDR3 protein.

TRBV7-9	TRBJ1-1	CASSFRGGQNTEAFF
TRBV11-2	TRBJ1-1	CASSLDGQGFPMAEAFF
TRBV7-8	TRBJ2-1	CASSLAGTSGRTPYNEQFF
TRBV4-1	TRBJ2-6	CASSGGPQVSGANVLTF
TRBV5-1	TRBJ1-2	CASSPSQTAGSGYTF
TRBV27	TRBJ2-1	CASSLAPLHHEQFF
TRBV5-1	TRBJ2-7	CASSSREGSYEQYF
TRBV19	TRBJ2-5	CASSIGPTGQETQYF
TRBV10-3	TRBJ1-4	CAISESQGAQEKLFF
TRBV6-1	TRBJ1-2	CATISGGDYGYTF
TRBV6-1	TRBJ1-5	CASSAGRIQPQHF
TRBV5-8	TRBJ2-7	CASSHTSGGIQYEQYF
TRBV15	TRBJ1-5	CATSRGAGNQPQHF
TRBV4-2	TRBJ2-7	CASSQEIHSSYEQYF
TRBV5-1	TRBJ2-7	CASSLYSAGGSYEQYF
TRBV5-6	TRBJ2-3	CASSLVEITDTQYF
TRBV11-3	TRBJ2-3	CASAKGGTDTQYF
TRBV7-3	TRBJ1-1	CASSLSTDTNTEAFF
TRBV6-1	TRBJ1-5	CASSPRQPNQPQHF
TRBV18	TRBJ2-1	CASSPRISSYNEQFF
TRBV5-4	TRBJ2-7	CASSLAGRRGVSYEQYF
TRBV5-1	TRBJ2-7	CASSWLGRASDEQYF
TRBV7-2	TRBJ2-7	CASSPHPGSYEQYF
TRBV5-1	TRBJ2-5	CASSPRTGKETQYF
TRBV5-6	TRBJ1-1	CASSLWGVGNTEAFF